This T cell receptor beta chain was identified during a study of cytomegalovirus exposure and HLA in healthy donors. Looking at the study overall: In an early release, HLA-typed donors contributed tens of millions of unique TCR sequences. Study-wide points: An analysis was carried out at a later point. It showed that HLA-associated TCR beta chains were more clonally expanded than equally common non-associated chains. Researchers reported in a later analysis that a missense DCLRE1C variant was tied to TCR beta V- and J-gene trimming.

In regard to this clone: The antigen is undetermined.

Both 60 Vbeta primers and 13 Jbeta primers went into the PCR. Original methodology: Some 9.9 million of 65 million to 95 million unique TCR beta chains were shared, per a later count. Libraries were prepared by immunoSEQ multiplex PCR; TCRdb keeps only in-frame clonotypes and omits some of them. Clone size and the V and J calls come from that table; the DNA yielded D and trimming. The repertoire holds 40,000 or so clones, with around 72% as singletons. V shed 8 bases, J shed 4 bases, and the junction held 3 bases outside the gene matches. Germline CDR1 reads SNHLY; CDR2 reads FYNNEI. The length of the CDR3 is 12 residues.

The sample was PBMCs. This sequence originates from a young woman in good health and CMV-seronegative. The rearrangement joins TRBV2 to TRBJ1-2; 8 nucleotides match TRBD1. The CDR3 bases are TGTGCCAGCCTAACAGGGGGCTATGGCTACACCTTC. Translation: CASLTGGYGYTF.